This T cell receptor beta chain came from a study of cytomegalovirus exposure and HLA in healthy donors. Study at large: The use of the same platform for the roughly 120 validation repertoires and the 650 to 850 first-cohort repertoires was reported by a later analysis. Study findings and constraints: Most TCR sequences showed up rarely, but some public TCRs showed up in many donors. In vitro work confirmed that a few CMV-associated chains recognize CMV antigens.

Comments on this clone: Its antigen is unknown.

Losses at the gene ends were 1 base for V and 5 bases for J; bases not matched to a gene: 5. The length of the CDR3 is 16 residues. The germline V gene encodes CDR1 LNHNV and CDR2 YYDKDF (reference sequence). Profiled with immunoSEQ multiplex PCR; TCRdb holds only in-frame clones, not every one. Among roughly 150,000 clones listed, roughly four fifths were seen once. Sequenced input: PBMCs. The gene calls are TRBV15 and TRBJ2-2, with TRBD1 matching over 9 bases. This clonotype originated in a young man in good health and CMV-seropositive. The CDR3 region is CATSRAGTGRTGELFF. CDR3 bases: TGTGCCACCAGCAGAGCCGGGACAGGGAGAACCGGGGAGCTGTTTTTT.